One and the same sample provided the 17 T cell receptor beta chains below, sequenced in a study of CD8 T cells in Susac syndrome (dated by TCRdb to between 2019 and 2020). The library was produced with the immunoSEQ multiplex PCR assay. RNA was extracted with the RNeasy kit and 0.5 to 1 ug was reverse transcribed using random hexamers. TCRdb reran the public reads through fastp at Q25 and MiXCR, keeping productive beta chains. Each record represents a unique CDR3 protein, reported with the most common genes and DNA among its rows. The sample table records some 450,000 distinct CDR3 sequences; 85% to 90% of these occur just once. The ten largest clones add up to 0.09% to 0.15% of the sample. The sequencing sample was made of CD8+ T cells from PBMCs. The receptors derive from a human donor with multiple sclerosis.

This clonotype was recorded once. This chain joins TRBV4-1 and TRBJ1-2; D remains unclear. Germline CDR1 and CDR2: MGHRA and YSYEKL. There are 16 residues in the CDR3. V was clipped by 1 base and J by 2 bases, with 14 bases between them. The CDR3 loop is CASSQGSNSGNYGYTF. Written as DNA, the CDR3 is TGCGCCAGCAGCCAAGGGAGCAACAGCGGGAACTATGGCTACACCTTC.

The CDR3 spells CASSLSPRLSSYNEQFF. DNA of the CDR3: TGTGCCAGCAGCTTGTCCCCCAGACTTAGCTCCTACAATGAGCAGTTCTTC. The V and J genes are TRBV5-6 and TRBJ2-1; D is unclear. V lost 1 base to trimming and J lost 0 bases, with 14 bases between them. The CDR3 sequence is 17 residues long. CDR1 is SGHDT and CDR2 is YYEEEE in the germline V gene.

The chain links TRBV4-1 to TRBJ2-2; D gene uncertain. Germline V gene sequence: CDR1 MGHRA, CDR2 YSYEKL. V was clipped by 0 bases and J by 6 bases, with 20 bases between them. CDR3 length equals 18 residues. The chain's CDR3 is CASSQENVRTLSAGELFF. The CDR3 DNA reads as TGCGCCAGCAGCCAAGAAAATGTGCGAACTTTGTCGGCCGGGGAGCTGTTTTTT.

On this clonotype: The junction does not match germline at one end; this may be a read error. V is TRBV27 and J is TRBJ1-1; 10 bases agree with TRBD1. The CDR3 is 16 residues long. The germline V gene encodes CDR1 MNHEY and CDR2 SMNVEV (reference sequence). The CDR3 region has the DNA TGTGCCAGCAGTTTAGACCCGGGACAGGGGAGCACTGAAGCTTTTTTT. It is translated as CASSLDPGQGSTEAFF.

In DNA, the CDR3 is TGCGCCAGCAGTGAGTCAGGGGTTGAAGCTTTCTTT. Its protein product is CASSESGVEAFF. The rearrangement joins TRBV10-2 to TRBJ1-1, with a tentative D call TRBD1 (5 bases). This CDR3 region has 12 residues. Trimming took 0 bases from V and 7 from J, leaving 6 bases between them. Germline values: CDR1 WSHSY, CDR2 SAAADI.

The rearrangement uses TRBV5-1 and TRBJ2-3; 7 positions match TRBD1. The length of the CDR3 is 15 residues. In germline, CDR1 is SGHRS, CDR2 YFSETQ. The V gene end was trimmed by 4 bases and the J gene end by 4 bases; junction bases not matched to a gene: 9. The CDR3 DNA reads as TGCGCCAGCAGCCCCGGGACAGCTCTTCCAGATACGCAGTATTTT. Protein: CASSPGTALPDTQYF.

A single count supports this clonotype. This chain uses TRBV7-9 with TRBJ2-7; D unresolved. CDR3 length: 12 amino acids. Germline V lookup: CDR1 SEHNR, CDR2 FQNEAQ (reference sequence). Deletions cut 1 base from V and 7 bases from J, with 8 bases between. The CDR3 DNA reads TGTGCCAGCAGCTTAGAACGTCTGGAGCAGTACTTC. This codes for CASSLERLEQYF.

V gene TRBV27 combines with J gene TRBJ2-1; TRBD2 matches 10 bases. CDR1 and CDR2 from the germline V gene are MNHEY and SMNVEV (reference sequence). Trimming cost V 4 bases and J 5 bases; bases outside gene matches: 2. The CDR3 is 14 residues long. The CDR3 loop reads CASSSGLAHNEQFF. The CDR3 region has the DNA TGTGCCAGCAGTTCGGGACTAGCGCACAATGAGCAGTTCTTC.

The gene calls are TRBV12-3 or TRBV12-4 and TRBJ2-7; D is undetermined. With 3 bases removed from V and 1 base from J, the gap between germline ends came to 16 bases. There are 16 residues in the CDR3. DNA of the CDR3: TGTGCCAGCAGTTTTATAATACTGGCCAAATCCTACGAGCAGTACTTC. This translates into CASSFIILAKSYEQYF.

The DNA of the CDR3 is TGTGCCAGCAGTTACCAGGGTAAATCCTACGAGCAGTACTTC. Translating gives CASSYQGKSYEQYF. J is TRBJ2-7 and V is TRBV6-2 or TRBV6-3, with a weak D call TRBD1 (5 bases). Per the germline V gene, CDR1 is MNHEY and CDR2 is SVGEGT. The CDR3 covers 14 residues. V gave up 2 bases and J gave up 1 base, with 9 bases separating them.

The chain employs TRBV29-1 and TRBJ2-7, with 8 bases aligning to TRBD2. Germline values: CDR1 SQVTM, CDR2 ANQGSEA. With 2 bases clipped from V and 1 base from J, the junction kept 7 bases outside the gene matches. This CDR3 has 15 amino acids. The CDR3 region has the DNA TGCAGCGTTGAAAGTGAGGGCGGGGGGTCCTACGAGCAGTACTTC. Amino acid sequence: CSVESEGGGSYEQYF.

The rearrangement links TRBV30 to TRBJ1-1; D gene uncertain. Trimming took off 0 bases at V and 1 base at J, with 6 bases between the two ends. The CDR3 covers 13 residues. Germline V gene data show CDR1 as GTSNPN and CDR2 as SVGIG (reference sequence). The DNA for the CDR3 is TGTGCCTGGAGTGTTCCGGGGAACACTGAAGCTTTCTTT. Translation: CAWSVPGNTEAFF.

J is TRBJ2-3 and V is TRBV29-1; TRBD1 matches at 7 bases. Trimming removed 5 bases from V and 2 bases from J; junction bases left unmatched: 4. From germline, CDR1 is SQVTM and CDR2 ANQGSEA. This CDR3 contains 13 residues. DNA for the CDR3: TGCAGCGTTACCGGGACAGACACAGATACGCAGTATTTT. It translates to CSVTGTDTDTQYF.

The J gene is TRBJ1-1, the V gene TRBV20-1; the D gene is possibly TRBD1 (5 bases). V lost 0 bases and J lost 6, with 14 bases in between. CDR1 DFQATT and CDR2 SNEGSKA come from the germline V gene (reference sequence). This CDR3 contains 14 residues. This chain's CDR3 is CSARDPGAWPEAFF. The CDR3 bases are TGCAGTGCTAGAGATCCCGGGGCTTGGCCTGAAGCTTTCTTT.

The rearrangement uses TRBV27 and TRBJ2-3; a possible D gene is TRBD2 (6 bases). Trimming took 5 bases from V and 2 from J, leaving 17 bases between them. Germline CDR1 and CDR2: MNHEY and SMNVEV (reference sequence). The CDR3 consists of 16 residues. CDR3 sequence (DNA): TGTGCCAGCAGTCTCGCCGACGCTAGCGACACAGATACGCAGTATTTT. Its protein product is CASSLADASDTDTQYF.

The chain carries TRBV20-1 and TRBJ2-3, with 9 bases fitting TRBD2. J lost 3 bases, V lost 1 base, and 14 bases had no gene match. Germline V lookup: CDR1 DFQATT, CDR2 SNEGSKA (reference sequence). CDR3 size: 18 residues. The CDR3: CSARGLVAGEALTDTQYF. As DNA, the CDR3 is TGCAGTGCTAGAGGTTTGGTAGCGGGGGAAGCCCTAACAGATACGCAGTATTTT.

V usage is TRBV12-3 or TRBV12-4 and J usage is TRBJ2-1; D is unclear. The CDR3 spans 13 residues. Trimming removed 1 base from V and 6 bases from J, with 7 bases in between. CDR3 DNA sequence: TGTGCCAGCAGTTTAGACAAATCCAATGAGCAGTTCTTC. It is translated as CASSLDKSNEQFF.